A selection of T cell receptor beta chains follows, all from one sample in a study of blood T cell repertoires in COVID-19. Profiling relied on immunoSEQ multiplex PCR, and the TCRdb table lists in-frame clones only, not all of them. The sample shows about 65,000 clones, about 93% of them seen only once. Specimen: peripheral blood. These TCRs come from a man in his 70s with active COVID-19. Each CDR3 is given with its conserved first and last residue. The D gene is left open where the match is weak. Where a row states a size, it is once, few, many or the class of an expanded clone; other rows omit it.

CDR3nt	CDR3aa	v_gene	j_gene	abundance	d_gene
TGTGCCAGCAGTGAATCCTACCGGGGGAGCACTGAAGCTTTCTTT	CASSESYRGSTEAFF	TRBV25-1	TRBJ1-1	.	.
TGTGCCAGTAGTATCCGGGGATACTACAATGAGCAGTTCTTC	CASSIRGYYNEQFF	TRBV19	TRBJ2-1	.	.
TGCGCCAGCAGCTTTGCGGGGGGGCGTTTCTATGAGCAGTTCTTC	CASSFAGGRFYEQFF	TRBV5-1	TRBJ2-1	.	TRBD2
TGCAGTGCTAGTTACGGCGGGGGGGCGAATACGCAGTATTTT	CSASYGGGANTQYF	TRBV20-1	TRBJ2-3	.	TRBD2
TGTGCCAGCAGTGGCCCAGAAAAGAACACTGAAGCTTTCTTT	CASSGPEKNTEAFF	TRBV2	TRBJ1-1	.	.
TGTGCCAGCCGACCAGGGTACGGGCAGGCTAACTATGGCTACACCTTC	CASRPGYGQANYGYTF	TRBV6-6	TRBJ1-2	once	.
TGTGCCAGCAGCCCGGACAGGGGGCAAGAGACCCAGTACTTC	CASSPDRGQETQYF	TRBV11-3	TRBJ2-5	.	TRBD1
TGTGCCAGTAGTACGGACAGGGGGTACGAGCAGTACTTC	CASSTDRGYEQYF	TRBV19	TRBJ2-7	few	TRBD1
TGTGCCAGCAGCTTGGCTGGGGGCAGTCAAGAGACCCAGTACTTC	CASSLAGGSQETQYF	TRBV5-4	TRBJ2-5	.	.
TGTGCCAGCAGCTTCCCTAGCGGCGAGACCCAGTACTTC	CASSFPSGETQYF	TRBV11-3	TRBJ2-5	.	TRBD2